Detailed here is one T cell receptor (beta chain). The antigen remains unidentified. CDR1 and CDR2 from the germline V gene are SGHRS and YFSETQ. The CDR3 totals 16 residues. V gave up 0 bases and J gave up 2 bases; unmatched junction bases: 2. The sample belongs to a study of post-analysis software for immune sequencing data. In the study overall: Relapsing-remitting, secondary progressive and progressive-relapsing courses of multiple sclerosis were included.

Researchers reported that TCR beta cDNA libraries carried unique molecular identifiers. Between roughly 0.9 and 11 million T cells gave rise to some 450,000 cDNA molecules. TCRdb analysed the PCR reads with MiXCR anew, one entry per CDR3 protein. The table has 430,000 or so distinct CDR3 sequences, roughly 40% seen once. Study results and caveats: A few TRBV segments appeared more often in patients than in controls, and TRBV5-6, TRBV5-1 and TRBV20-1 were among these. For normalized Chao1 diversity, multiple sclerosis patients scored significantly lower than controls did. Samples made in the same batch grouped tightly together by F measure.

The receptor was derived from a girl aged 2-10 years with multiple sclerosis. Sample: blood. The chain employs TRBV5-1 and TRBJ2-5; 12 nucleotides match TRBD1. CDR3 nucleotide sequence: TGCGCCAGCAGCTTGGGGGACAGGGGGCCGCAAGAGACCCAGTACTTC. Residues: CASSLGDRGPQETQYF. The full variable domain, rest sourced from reference TRBV5-1 and TRBJ2-5, is KAGVTQTPRYLIKTRGQQVTLSCSPISGHRSVSWYQQTPGQGLQFLFEYFSETQRNKGNFPGRFSGRQFSNSRSEMNVSTLELGDSALYLCASSLGDRGPQETQYFGPGTRLLVL.